This T cell receptor beta chain was found in a study of blood T cell repertoires in COVID-19. TCRdb keeps only in-frame clones here, not all; method: immunoSEQ multiplex PCR. The table shows 65,000 to 75,000 clones, with more than 65% occurring only once. Trimming at V came to 0 bases and at J to 5 bases, leaving 5 bases not matched to a gene. Looked up from germline, CDR1 is SGHDT and CDR2 is YYEEEE. CDR3 length: 15 amino acids. The chain has TRBV5-6 and TRBJ2-3; 8 positions match TRBD1. This receptor was obtained from a woman in her sixties or seventies with acute or convalescent COVID-19. Sequences were obtained from peripheral blood. The CDR3 loop is CASSLEGQARDTQYF. CDR3 in DNA: TGTGCCAGCAGCTTGGAGGGACAGGCAAGAGATACGCAGTATTTT.